The entry below describes one TCR beta chain. No antigen is known for it. There are 16 residues in the CDR3. V was trimmed by 0 bases and J by 8 bases, leaving 16 bases between them. In germline, CDR1 is SNHLY, CDR2 FYNNEI. The PCR had 60 Vbeta and 13 Jbeta primers. TCRdb's table, derived via immunoSEQ multiplex PCR, lists solely in-frame clones and lacks some. The data show 180,000 or so clones, around four fifths seen once. This sample is drawn from a study of cytomegalovirus exposure and HLA in healthy donors. Study-wide background: Previous work identified roughly 120 million unique TCR beta sequences from about 200 million T cells. Points from the study as a whole: The listing of 150 or so TCR beta chains classed them as cytomegalovirus-associated. Researchers reported in a later analysis that a missense DCLRE1C variant was tied to TCR beta V- and J-gene trimming. Researchers reported that a few CMV-associated chains were confirmed in vitro as CMV antigen-specific.

The V call is TRBV2, the J call TRBJ1-4; TRBD1 might be the D (6 bases). This sequence originates from a female donor in good health and CMV-seronegative. The sample consisted of PBMCs. For the CDR3, the DNA is TGTGCCAGCAGTGAAGCGTCCAGCAGGGGCGGGGAAAAACTGTTTTTT. As protein: CASSEASSRGGEKLFF.